This T cell receptor (beta chain) came from a study of neurological immune-mediated disorders. TCRdb passed the 5' RACE reads through MiXCR, listing each CDR3 protein once. This sample has around 40,000 distinct CDR3 sequences, with roughly 6.9% found just once. This clonotype is deemed medium-sized (0.01 to 0.1%). Looked up from germline, CDR1 is SQVTM and CDR2 is ANQGSEA. V dropped 7 bases and J dropped 4; count of bases not matched to a gene: 8. This CDR3 is 15 amino acids long. The chain couples TRBV29-1 to TRBJ2-3, with TRBD2 matching 13 bases. The receptor was derived from a man in his forties or fifties in good health. The specimen was CD4+ T cells from blood. This chain's CDR3 is CSAFGLAGVSDTQYF. The CDR3 region has the DNA TGCAGCGCCTTCGGACTAGCGGGAGTATCAGATACGCAGTATTTT.